This T cell receptor beta chain is from a study of regulatory T cells in long-lasting Graves disease. General study findings and limits: TRBV28, TRBJ1-2 and TRBJ2-5 emerged as the favored segments in persistent disease. Thyroid tissue went unexamined; only peripheral blood was analyzed.

The CDR3 runs to 14 residues. The germline gives CDR1 MNHNS, CDR2 SASEGT. V shed 8 bases and J 0 bases; nucleotides not matched to a gene: 5. To make TCR beta libraries, researchers used iRepertoire HTBI primers and Arm-PCR of CDR3 regions. TCRdb used MiXCR to reprocess the multiplex PCR reads, holding one entry per CDR3 protein. The sample comprises about 470,000 distinct CDR3 sequences, about 17% of which are singletons, and 10% to 15% rests with the top ten. The time point was: newly diagnosed GD, antithyroid drugs for less than 3 months. PBMC RNA was the source of the TCR library. This clonotype was recorded many times. Its antigen is unidentified. The same data also went into a second study, on T cells in Graves' hyperthyroidism and ophthalmopathy. That paper states: Stable Graves' hyperthyroidism denoted no ophthalmopathy progression over 18 months. The TCR CDR3 first-round RT-PCR relied on the HTBI primer set.

This sample comprised peripheral blood mononuclear cells (PBMCs), obtained at new diagnosis, from a patient treated with antithyroid drugs. The chain is built from TRBV6-1 and TRBJ1-1; 8 nucleotides align to TRBD1. The receptor comes from a man aged 35 to 55 with Graves disease. The chain's CDR3 is CASGGQGMNTEAFF. The CDR3 DNA is TGTGCCAGCGGAGGACAGGGAATGAACACTGAAGCTTTCTTT.